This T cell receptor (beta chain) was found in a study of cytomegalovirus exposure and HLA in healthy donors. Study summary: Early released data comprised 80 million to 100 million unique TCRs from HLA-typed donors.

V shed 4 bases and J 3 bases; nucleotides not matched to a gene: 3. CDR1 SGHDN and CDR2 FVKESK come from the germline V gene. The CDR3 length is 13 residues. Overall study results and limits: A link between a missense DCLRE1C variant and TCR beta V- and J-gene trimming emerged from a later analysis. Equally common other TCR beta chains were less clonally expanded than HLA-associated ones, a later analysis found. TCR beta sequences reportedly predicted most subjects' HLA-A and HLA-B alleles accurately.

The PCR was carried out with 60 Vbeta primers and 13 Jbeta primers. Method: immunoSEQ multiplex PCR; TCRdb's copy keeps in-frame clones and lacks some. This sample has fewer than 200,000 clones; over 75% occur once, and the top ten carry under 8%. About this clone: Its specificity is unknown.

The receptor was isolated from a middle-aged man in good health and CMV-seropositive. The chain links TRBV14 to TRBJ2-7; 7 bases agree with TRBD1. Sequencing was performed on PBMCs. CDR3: CASSRDSYYEQYF. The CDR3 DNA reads TGTGCCAGCAGCCGGGACAGTTACTACGAGCAGTACTTC. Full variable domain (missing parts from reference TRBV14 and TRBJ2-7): EAGVTQFPSHSVIEKGQTVTLRCDPISGHDNLYWYRRVMGKEIKFLLHFVKESKQDESGMPNNRFLAERTGGTYSTLKVQPAELEDSGVYFCASSRDSYYEQYFGPGTRLTVT.